These T cell receptor beta chains were read from a single sample in a study of blood T cell repertoires in COVID-19. Libraries were prepared by immunoSEQ multiplex PCR; TCRdb keeps only in-frame clonotypes and omits some of them. The data hold hundreds of thousands of clones, with approximately 81% observed a single time. Sequencing was performed on peripheral blood. The receptors here all came from a man aged 25-45 years with active or convalescent COVID-19. The CDR3 runs from the conserved cysteine through the conserved F or W. A D gene is named only where the DNA matches it firmly. Not all rows give a size; the values are once, few, many and, for expanded clones, a class.

j_call cdr3_length v_call d_call clone_size cdr3_nt cdr3_aa
TRBJ2-7 14 TRBV3-1/TRBV3-2 TRBD1 - TGTGCCAGCAGCCCTGGACAGGGTAAGGGCGAGCAGTACTTC CASSPGQGKGEQYF
TRBJ2-7 14 TRBV5-1 TRBD1 - TGCGCCAGCAGCTTGGGGGGGACAGGCTACGAGCAGTACTTC CASSLGGTGYEQYF
TRBJ1-1 13 TRBV30 - - TGTGCCCGAACCCTCTACTTGAACACTGAAGCTTTCTTT CARTLYLNTEAFF
TRBJ2-7 15 TRBV5-1 TRBD1 - TGCCCCAGCAGCGAGGGGGGGACAGGGGCCTACGAGCAGTACTTC CPSSEGGTGAYEQYF
TRBJ2-1 14 TRBV28 TRBD1 - TGTGCCAGCACCCGGACAGGGAATCTACATGAGCAGTTCTTC CASTRTGNLHEQFF
TRBJ1-1 14 TRBV10-3 - - TGTGCCACCCAGGGTCCGGGCGGGAACACTGAAGCTTTCTTT CATQGPGGNTEAFF
TRBJ2-7 14 TRBV25-1 - - TGTGCCAGCAGGGAACGGGAGCCTCCCTACGAGCAGTACTTC CASREREPPYEQYF
TRBJ2-3 16 TRBV4-2 TRBD1 few TGTGCCAGCAGCGAGGGACAGGGGACCCCACCGGATACGCAGTATTTT CASSEGQGTPPDTQYF
TRBJ1-5 16 TRBV11-3 TRBD1 - TGTGCCAGCAGCTTGAGGGACAGGGAGTTTTGTCTGCCCCAGCATTTT CASSLRDREFCLPQHF
TRBJ2-2 15 TRBV6-4 TRBD2 few TGTGCCAGCAGTGAGGCAGCGGGGGTGACCGGGGAGCTGTTTTTT CASSEAAGVTGELFF
TRBJ1-6 15 TRBV5-1 - few TGCGCCAGCAGCCTTGCCGGGGTAGATAGTTCACCCCTCCACTTT CASSLAGVDSSPLHF
TRBJ2-7 18 TRBV27 TRBD2 - TGTGCCAGCAGTTTCGCCCGGACTAGCGGGTTCCCCCTTTACGAGCAGTACTTC CASSFARTSGFPLYEQYF
TRBJ2-7 16 TRBV27 - - TGTGCCAGCAGTTTATTCTCTTCAGGAACCCCTTACGAGCAGTACTTC CASSLFSSGTPYEQYF
TRBJ2-1 15 TRBV11-2 TRBD1 - TGTGCCAGCAGCCCCACCGGGACAGGGCTCGGCGAGCAGTTCTTC CASSPTGTGLGEQFF
TRBJ2-3 14 TRBV7-6 - once TGTGCCAGCAGCTTAGGAAGGGGTACAGATACGCAGTATTTT CASSLGRGTDTQYF
TRBJ2-2 17 TRBV27 - - TGTGCCAGCAGTCTCTCCCTTAAGGGAGCGAACACCGGGGAGCTGTTTTTT CASSLSLKGANTGELFF
TRBJ2-6 16 TRBV24-1 - - TGTGCCACCGAGGACAGCCTAAGCTCTGGGGCCAACGTCCTGACTTTC CATEDSLSSGANVLTF
TRBJ2-1 14 TRBV27 - - TGTGCCAGCAGTTTATGGGGGCGGTTTGGTGAGCAGTTCTTC CASSLWGRFGEQFF
TRBJ1-1 12 TRBV29-1 - - TGCAGCGGGAGCAGGGGGAACACTGAAGCTTTCTTT CSGSRGNTEAFF
TRBJ2-7 15 TRBV5-1 - - TGCGCCAGCAGACGGATCCCGGGACAATCCTACGAGCAGTACTTC CASRRIPGQSYEQYF
TRBJ1-5 12 TRBV30 - - TGTGCCTGGAGCCCAGGAGGGGCGGCCCAGCATTTT CAWSPGGAAQHF
TRBJ2-5 12 TRBV19 - few TGTGCCACCCTGGGAGGATCCGGGACCCAGTACTTC CATLGGSGTQYF
TRBJ1-5 14 TRBV14 - - TGTGCCAGCAGCCAACCAGGGGCATCTCAGCCCCAGCATTTT CASSQPGASQPQHF
TRBJ2-6 17 TRBV24-1 TRBD1 - TGTGCCACCAGTGGGACGCACAGGGGGACCGGGGCCAACGTCCTGACTTTC CATSGTHRGTGANVLTF
TRBJ1-2 14 TRBV4-3 - once TGCGCCAGCAGCCAAGACCGGGGGAGCGATGGCTACACCTTC CASSQDRGSDGYTF
TRBJ2-7 13 TRBV27 TRBD1 - TGTGCCAGCAGTTCGACAGGGGGCTACGAGCAGTACTTC CASSSTGGYEQYF
TRBJ2-1 12 TRBV5-1 TRBD2 - TGCGCCAGCAGCTCCCCGGGGGGTGAGCAGTTCTTC CASSSPGGEQFF
TRBJ1-2 15 TRBV12-2 - - TGTGCAAGTCGCCCGCTGACAGGGCTCGATAGTGGCTACACCTTC CASRPLTGLDSGYTF
TRBJ1-6 16 TRBV5-6 TRBD1 - TGTGCCAGCAGTCTAATCGACAGGGACCTACACTCACCCCTCCACTTT CASSLIDRDLHSPLHF
TRBJ1-4 15 TRBV6-5 - - TGTGCCAGCAGTCCTCAGAGCGCAACTAATGAAAAACTGTTTTTT CASSPQSATNEKLFF
TRBJ1-5 14 TRBV29-1 - few TGCAGCGTTGTGGGAGCGGGGGTCGATCAGCCCCAGCATTTT CSVVGAGVDQPQHF